One sample yielded the 14 T cell receptor beta chains listed below, sequenced in a study of CD4+ T cells in melanoma (dated by TCRdb to between 2021 and 2024). Receptor libraries were prepared by the immunoSEQ multiplex PCR assay. Here the immuneACCESS table is served through TCRdb, limited to in-frame sequences with V and J called. Missing clones are a known gap in these copies; in checked studies unresolved V genes cover under half, and the rest lacks a known reason. Counted in this sample were about 10,000 clones; 75% to 80% of them appeared once. Around a fifth of the sample lies in the top ten. The source material was cells from a culture (not recorded whether cultured in vitro). These receptors were obtained from a human donor with melanoma.

This chain uses TRBV27 with TRBJ2-6, with D possibly TRBD2 on 5 matching bases. The CDR3 is 18 residues long. With 0 bases removed from V and 0 bases from J, the gap between germline ends came to 12 bases. CDR1 is MNHEY, CDR2 SMNVEV, per germline (reference sequence). This chain's CDR3 is CASSLSRLLASGANVLTF. CDR3 nucleotide sequence: TGTGCCAGCAGTTTATCCCGGTTGCTAGCCTCTGGGGCCAACGTCCTGACTTTC.

This clone was seen more than once but under ten times. This chain uses TRBV7-9 with TRBJ1-1, with TRBD1 matching 7 bases. The CDR3 spans 14 residues. V lost 8 bases to trimming and J lost 0 bases; unmatched junction nucleotides: 6. CDR1 SEHNR and CDR2 FQNEAQ come from the germline V gene (reference sequence). Written as DNA, the CDR3 is TGTGCCAGCGTTCAGGGGGGCATGAACACTGAAGCTTTCTTT. This translates into CASVQGGMNTEAFF. Combining the CDR3 with reference TRBV7-9 and TRBJ1-1 gives the whole variable domain DTGVSQNPRHKITKRGQNVTFRCDPISEHNRLYWYRQTLGQGPEFLTYFQNEAQLEKSRLLSDRFSAERPKGSFSTLEIQRTEQGDSAMYLCASVQGGMNTEAFFGQGTRLTVV.

The chain couples TRBV19 to TRBJ1-2; D not resolved. The CDR3 has 12 amino acids. Looked up from germline, CDR1 is LNHDA and CDR2 is SQIVND (reference sequence). The V end was cut by 5 bases, the J end by 0 bases, with 4 bases between. CDR3 in amino acids: CASSPANYGYTF. The CDR3 nucleotides are TGTGCCAGTAGTCCAGCTAACTATGGCTACACCTTC.

This chain links TRBV18 with TRBJ2-5; TRBD1 might be the D (6 bases). Trimming shortened V by 8 bases and J by 5 bases, and 12 bases separated the two germline ends. Per the germline V gene, CDR1 is KGHSH and CDR2 is LQKENI. The CDR3 contains 12 residues. Here the CDR3 DNA reads TGTGCCAGCCGGGACATTGGGGAGACCCAGTACTTC. Translating gives CASRDIGETQYF.

The chain has TRBV25-1 and TRBJ2-2; D is unresolved. The CDR3 has 14 amino acids. The V gene's germline CDR1 is MGHDK and CDR2 SYGVNS. The germline V and J ends were trimmed by 7 bases and 4 bases, with 13 bases remaining between them. CDR3 region: CASILVSGTGELFF. The CDR3 coding sequence is TGTGCCAGCATACTCGTCTCGGGCACCGGGGAGCTGTTTTTT.

A single count supports this clone. The V call is TRBV7-6, the J call TRBJ2-5; the D gene is possibly TRBD2 (5 bases). Trimming left V 2 bases short and J 3 bases short, with 10 bases between. Per germline, CDR1 SGHVS and CDR2 FNYEAQ. The CDR3 consists of 14 residues. CDR3 region: CASSLSAAEETQYF. As DNA, the CDR3 is TGTGCCAGCAGCTTATCAGCGGCCGAAGAGACCCAGTACTTC.

The V and J genes are TRBV5-1 and TRBJ2-1; either TRBD1 or TRBD2 may fit D (5 bases each). Germline CDR1 SGHRS, CDR2 YFSETQ. The CDR3 is made up of 13 amino acids. The V and J ends lost 8 bases and 5 bases respectively, with 14 bases between them. CDR3 sequence: CASTSRGDNEQFF. CDR3 sequence (DNA): TGCGCCAGTACATCCCGGGGCGACAATGAGCAGTTCTTC.

The chain joins TRBV4-1 to TRBJ2-6; D not certain. Germline CDR1 and CDR2: MGHRA and YSYEKL. The CDR3 runs to 19 residues. V was shortened by 1 base and J by 0 bases, with 16 bases between the two germline ends. DNA of the CDR3: TGCGCCAGCAGCCAAGTCCCCATTCCTCCCTTCTCTGGGGCCAACGTCCTGACTTTC. The encoded protein is CASSQVPIPPFSGANVLTF.

The rearrangement links TRBV6-6 to TRBJ2-2, with D tentatively TRBD2 (5 bases). The germline V gene has CDR1 MNHNY and CDR2 SVGAGI (reference sequence). This CDR3 has 15 amino acids. Trimming removed 5 bases at V and 2 bases at J, with 12 bases between. CDR3: CASSPGIFNTGELFF. CDR3 nucleotide sequence: TGTGCCAGCAGTCCGGGGATTTTCAACACCGGGGAGCTGTTTTTT.

The rearrangement links TRBV6-5 to TRBJ2-7; D unresolved. The CDR3 has 15 amino acids. The V gene lost 0 bases and the J gene lost 4 bases, with 13 bases spanning the gap. CDR1 is MNHEY, CDR2 SVGAGI, per germline. The DNA for the CDR3 is TGTGCCAGCAGTTACTCGGGAAGTGACATATACGAGCAGTACTTC. This codes for CASSYSGSDIYEQYF.

V and J are TRBV5-4 and TRBJ2-5; D may be TRBD2 (5 bases). Trimming shortened V by 4 bases and J by 5 bases, and 18 bases separated the two germline ends. The germline gives CDR1 SGHNT, CDR2 YYREEE (reference sequence). The CDR3 runs to 15 residues. The CDR3 nucleotides are TGTGCCAGCAGCCCGGTGTCCGGACCGGGGGAGACCCAGTACTTC. It specifies CASSPVSGPGETQYF.

The chain has TRBV5-8 and TRBJ2-3, with 15 bases fitting TRBD2. The CDR3 sequence is 15 residues long. The germline gives CDR1 SGHTS, CDR2 YDEGEE. Trimming at V came to 4 bases and at J to 7 bases, leaving 4 bases not matched to a gene. As DNA, the CDR3 is TGTGCCAGCAGCCCGGGACTAGCGGGGGGTTATACGCAGTATTTT. Amino acid sequence: CASSPGLAGGYTQYF.

In DNA form, the CDR3 reads TGTGCCAGCAGCCGCATAAAGGGGACTGAAGCTTTCTTT. Protein product: CASSRIKGTEAFF. The chain links TRBV6-5 to TRBJ1-1; a weak D match, TRBD1 (5 bases). In germline, CDR1 is MNHEY, CDR2 SVGAGI. The V end was cut by 6 bases, the J end by 5 bases, with 13 bases between. The CDR3 is made up of 13 amino acids.

V is TRBV7-9 and J is TRBJ1-5; the D is unclear. This CDR3 has 14 residues. Germline-derived CDR1 and CDR2 are SEHNR and FQNEAQ (reference sequence). V was trimmed by 1 base and J by 7 bases, leaving 11 bases between them. The CDR3 nucleotides read TGTGCCAGCAGCTTAGTGGGTGAGGAGCAGCCCCAGCATTTT. This translates into CASSLVGEEQPQHF.